Following are 18 T cell receptor beta chains from one sample sequenced in a study of CD8 T cells in Susac syndrome. Random hexamers primed reverse transcription of about 0.5 to 1 ug RNA. TCRdb re-derived calls from the immunoSEQ multiplex PCR reads in MiXCR, one entry per CDR3 protein. The table shows about 130,000 distinct CDR3 sequences, with about 95% occurring only once. The sample comprised CD8+ T cells from PBMCs. The receptors were sampled from a human donor with Susac syndrome.

For this clonotype: At one boundary the junction diverges from the germline segment, which might be a read error. The chain has TRBV7-6 and TRBJ1-2, with 9 bases matching TRBD1. The length of the CDR3 is 16 residues. Germline CDR1 SGHVS, CDR2 FNYEAQ. The CDR3 loop is CASSVARGDRDYGYTF. Here the CDR3 DNA reads TGTGCCAGCAGCGTAGCCCGGGGGGACAGGGACTATGGCTACACCTTC.

This rearrangement joins TRBV7-8 to TRBJ2-5, with no clear D. Germline V gives CDR1 SGHVS, CDR2 FQNEAQ. The CDR3 consists of 14 residues. The ends were cut back, 5 bases at V and 4 bases at J, with 14 bases in the middle. CDR3 DNA: TGTGCCAGCAGCCGTCAGGTAGATGGAGAGACCCAGTACTTC. It is translated as CASSRQVDGETQYF.

V gene TRBV6-5 combines with J gene TRBJ2-2; D gene unclear. In germline, CDR1 is MNHEY, CDR2 SVGAGI. The CDR3 is made up of 14 amino acids. Trimming took 0 bases from V and 2 from J, leaving 4 bases between them. The CDR3 reads CASSYSTNTGELFF. In DNA, the CDR3 is TGTGCCAGCAGTTACTCTACCAACACCGGGGAGCTGTTTTTT.

This chain links TRBV4-1 with TRBJ2-7; 15 nucleotides line up with TRBD2. In germline, CDR1 is MGHRA, CDR2 YSYEKL. Trimming at V came to 0 bases and at J to 3 bases, leaving 9 bases not matched to a gene. CDR3 size: 19 residues. Here the CDR3 reads CASSQDGGLAGGVIYEQYF. The CDR3 DNA is TGCGCCAGCAGCCAAGATGGAGGACTAGCGGGAGGGGTAATCTACGAGCAGTACTTC.

The chain couples TRBV7-9 to TRBJ2-2, with D unresolved. The CDR3 runs to 14 residues. CDR1 is SEHNR and CDR2 is FQNEAQ in the germline V gene (reference sequence). The V end was cut by 5 bases, the J end by 2 bases, with 9 bases between. The CDR3 DNA follows: TGTGCCAGCAGCCCTAGACATAACACCGGGGAGCTGTTTTTT. The encoded protein is CASSPRHNTGELFF.

The chain is built from TRBV9 and TRBJ2-3; TRBD1 matches at 8 bases. V dropped 4 bases and J dropped 3; count of bases not matched to a gene: 7. CDR3 length: 15 amino acids. Germline CDR1 is SGDLS and CDR2 is YYNGEE. The CDR3 DNA reads TGTGCCAGCAGCACCCAGGACAGGGTAACAGATACGCAGTATTTT. It yields the protein CASSTQDRVTDTQYF.

This rearrangement joins TRBV28 to TRBJ2-3; 11 bases are shared with TRBD2. This CDR3 is 16 amino acids long. V lost 1 base and J lost 3; bases outside the gene matches: 3. Germline loops: CDR1 MDHEN, CDR2 SYDVKM. CDR3 loop: CASSLFLAGGTDTQYF. The CDR3 DNA reads as TGTGCCAGCAGTTTATTTCTAGCGGGGGGAACAGATACGCAGTATTTT.

CDR3 nucleotide sequence: TGCAGTGCTAGGAGGACTAGCGGCAATGAGCAGTTCTTC. It translates to CSARRTSGNEQFF. The rearrangement links TRBV20-1 to TRBJ2-1, with TRBD2 matching over 10 bases. The germline V gene has CDR1 DFQATT and CDR2 SNEGSKA (reference sequence). Trimming cost V 3 bases and J 6 bases; bases outside gene matches: 2. The CDR3 length is 13 residues.

This chain connects TRBV28 to TRBJ2-2, with D tentatively TRBD2 (6 bases). Germline V gene lookup returns CDR1 MDHEN and CDR2 SYDVKM. V was shortened by 3 bases and J by 7 bases, with 6 bases between the two germline ends. The length of the CDR3 is 12 residues. The CDR3 here is CASSFGGGELFF. CDR3 nucleotides: TGTGCCAGCAGTTTCGGGGGCGGGGAGCTGTTTTTT.

The CDR3 reads CASSLLAGGVYNEQFF. The CDR3 nucleotides are TGTGCCAGCAGCTTACTTGCGGGAGGGGTGTACAATGAGCAGTTCTTC. The chain uses TRBV7-2 and TRBJ2-1; 9 bases line up with TRBD2. The CDR3 totals 16 residues. Trimming took 2 bases from V and 4 from J; bases not matched to a gene: 6. Germline-derived CDR1 and CDR2 are SGHTA and FQGNSA.

The CDR3 DNA sequence: TGTGCCAGCAGTTACGGACAGGATCAGCCCCAGCATTTT. This encodes CASSYGQDQPQHF. The V gene is TRBV6-5, the J gene TRBJ1-5, with 7 bases lining up with TRBD1. Trimming removed 2 bases from V and 5 bases from J; junction bases left unmatched: 0. The germline CDR1 and CDR2 sequences are MNHEY and SVGAGI. CDR3 length: 13 residues.

The chain is built from TRBV9 and TRBJ2-7; 10 bases line up with TRBD1. Germline V gives CDR1 SGDLS, CDR2 YYNGEE. Trimming at V came to 3 bases and at J to 4 bases, leaving 10 bases not matched to a gene. This CDR3 is built from 16 residues. CDR3 nucleotide sequence: TGTGCCAGCAGCGCGACCGCTGGGACAGGGGTGTACGAGCAGTACTTC. Translation gives CASSATAGTGVYEQYF.

The CDR3: CASSPHPTSGRASDTQYF. The CDR3 DNA follows: TGTGCCAGCAGCCCCCACCCGACTAGCGGGAGGGCGTCAGATACGCAGTATTTT. The chain recombines TRBV9 with TRBJ2-3, with TRBD2 matching 14 bases. Germline CDR1 is SGDLS and CDR2 is YYNGEE. The CDR3 runs 18 residues. V lost 4 bases, J lost 4 bases, and 11 bases stayed unmatched.

This rearrangement joins TRBV27 to TRBJ2-1; 7 bases agree with TRBD2. Germline V gene lookup returns CDR1 MNHEY and CDR2 SMNVEV (reference sequence). Trimming at V came to 5 bases and at J to 7 bases, leaving 11 bases not matched to a gene. The CDR3 covers 15 residues. CDR3 amino acids: CASSIGLVLGNEQFF. CDR3 sequence (DNA): TGTGCCAGCAGTATCGGACTAGTTCTGGGGAATGAGCAGTTCTTC.

The rearrangement links TRBV12-3 or TRBV12-4 to TRBJ1-1; D gene ambiguous. Trimming removed 6 bases from V and 6 bases from J, with 14 bases in between. This CDR3 has 13 residues. This chain's CDR3 is CASRPAREPEAFF. The CDR3 coding sequence is TGTGCCAGCAGGCCGGCCCGGGAACCTGAAGCTTTCTTT.

V gene TRBV5-5 combines with J gene TRBJ2-7; unclear D gene. Germline CDR1 is SGHKS and CDR2 is YYEKEE (reference sequence). V shed 4 bases and J shed 5 bases, with 10 bases lying between them. The CDR3 is made up of 12 amino acids. Written as DNA, the CDR3 is TGTGCCAGCAGCGAGAGTGGCGACGAGCAGTACTTC. The encoded protein is CASSESGDEQYF.

This chain joins TRBV12-3 or TRBV12-4 and TRBJ2-7; 9 nucleotides line up with TRBD1. The length of the CDR3 is 14 residues. The junction had 6 bases not matched to a gene; V was cut back by 6 bases and J by 3 bases. The CDR3 protein is CASSLRDRDYEQYF. The DNA for the CDR3 is TGTGCCAGCAGCCTACGGGACAGGGACTACGAGCAGTACTTC.

The chain carries TRBV27 and TRBJ2-5; perhaps TRBD2 as D (6 bases). Germline assignment: CDR1 MNHEY and CDR2 SMNVEV (reference sequence). The V gene lost 5 bases and the J gene lost 1 base, with 11 bases spanning the gap. CDR3 length equals 14 residues. CDR3 bases: TGTGCCAGCAGTCCCCGACTAGTCCAAGAGACCCAGTACTTC. Protein product: CASSPRLVQETQYF.